The clone carrying this T cell receptor beta chain came up a few times. Authors' methods: Counts of nucleated cells, estimated from reference gene primer amplification, were obtained. TCRdb keeps only in-frame clones here, not all; method: immunoSEQ multiplex PCR. V and J calls and clone size are copied from that table; D and trimming were computed from the DNA. The profile shows approximately 170,000 clones, 80% to 90% of them singletons. V shed 1 base, J shed 7 bases, and the junction held 6 bases outside the gene matches. The CDR3 length is 13 residues. Germline V gene data show CDR1 as GTSNPN and CDR2 as SVGIG (reference sequence). The sample belongs to a study of blood T cell repertoires in COVID-19. Turning to the study itself: The study drew acute and convalescent COVID-19 samples from the United States, Italy and Spain. PBMCs, B-cell-depleted T cells, or T cells provided the cDNA or gDNA that made up the material.

The source material was peripheral blood. The chain joins TRBV30 to TRBJ1-2; the match to TRBD1 covers 7 bases. The sequence was collected from a woman at least 80 years old with acute or convalescent COVID-19. CDR3 loop: CAWSAPSGGGYTF. The DNA for the CDR3 is TGTGCCTGGAGTGCCCCCTCAGGGGGTGGCTACACCTTC.